The table lists the clone carrying this T cell receptor (beta chain) with a count of one. The data were taken from a study of blood T cell repertoires in COVID-19. Germline CDR1 and CDR2: SGHNT and YENEEA. With 5 bases removed from V and 4 bases from J, the gap between germline ends came to 11 bases. The CDR3 has 13 residues. This table comes from immunoSEQ multiplex PCR, and its TCRdb copy is limited to in-frame clones, with some not included. Altogether around 150,000 clones are present, approximately 91% being singletons, with the ten largest covering roughly 2%. The receptor was derived from a man between 18 and 35 years old with acute or convalescent COVID-19. Sequencing was performed on peripheral blood. The chain uses TRBV11-3 and TRBJ1-1; D is uncertain. Here the CDR3 reads CASSRSGGTEAFF. CDR3 coding DNA: TGTGCCAGCAGCCGTTCCGGTGGCACTGAAGCTTTCTTT.